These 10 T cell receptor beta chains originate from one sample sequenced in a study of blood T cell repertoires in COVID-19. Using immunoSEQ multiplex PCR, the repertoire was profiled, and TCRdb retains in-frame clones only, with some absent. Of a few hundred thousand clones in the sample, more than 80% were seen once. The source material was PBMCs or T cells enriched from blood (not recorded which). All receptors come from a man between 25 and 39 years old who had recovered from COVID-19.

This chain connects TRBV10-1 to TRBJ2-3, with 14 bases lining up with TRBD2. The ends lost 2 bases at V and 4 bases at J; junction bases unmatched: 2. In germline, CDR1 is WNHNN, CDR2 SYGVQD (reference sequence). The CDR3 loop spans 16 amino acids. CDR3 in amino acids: CASSEGTSGGADTQYF. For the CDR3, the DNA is TGCGCCAGCAGTGAGGGGACTAGCGGGGGCGCAGATACGCAGTATTTT.

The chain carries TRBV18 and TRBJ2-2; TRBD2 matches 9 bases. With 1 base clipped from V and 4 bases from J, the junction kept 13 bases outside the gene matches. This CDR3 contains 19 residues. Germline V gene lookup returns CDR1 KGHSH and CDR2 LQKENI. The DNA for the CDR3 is TGTGCCAGCTCACCACTCGAGACTAGCGGTAAAGGGACCACCGGGGAGCTGTTTTTT. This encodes CASSPLETSGKGTTGELFF.

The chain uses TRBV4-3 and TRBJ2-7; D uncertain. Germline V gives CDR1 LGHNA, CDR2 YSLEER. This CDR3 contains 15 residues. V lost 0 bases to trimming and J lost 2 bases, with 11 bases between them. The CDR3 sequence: CASSQDSSGTYEQYF. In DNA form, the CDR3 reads TGCGCCAGCAGCCAAGATTCTTCAGGAACCTACGAGCAGTACTTC.

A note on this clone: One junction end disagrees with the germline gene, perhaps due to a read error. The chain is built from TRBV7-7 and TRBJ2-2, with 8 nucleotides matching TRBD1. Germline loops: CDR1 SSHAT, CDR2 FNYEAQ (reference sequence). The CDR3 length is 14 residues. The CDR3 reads CASRRTGHTGELFF. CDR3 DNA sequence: TGTGCTAGCAGACGGACAGGGCACACCGGGGAGCTGTTTTTT. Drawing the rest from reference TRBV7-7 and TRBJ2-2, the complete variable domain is GAGVSQSPRYKVTKRGQDVTLRCDPISSHATLYWYQQALGQGPEFLTYFNYEAQPDKSGLPSDRFSAERPEGSISTLTIQRTEQRDSAMYRCASRRTGHTGELFFGEGSRLTVL.

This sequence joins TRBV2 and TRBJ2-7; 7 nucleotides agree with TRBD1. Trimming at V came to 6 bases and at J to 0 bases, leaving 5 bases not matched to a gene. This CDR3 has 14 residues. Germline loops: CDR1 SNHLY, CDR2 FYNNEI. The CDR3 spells CASSHRDSSYEQYF. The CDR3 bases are TGTGCCAGCAGCCACAGGGACAGCTCCTACGAGCAGTACTTC.

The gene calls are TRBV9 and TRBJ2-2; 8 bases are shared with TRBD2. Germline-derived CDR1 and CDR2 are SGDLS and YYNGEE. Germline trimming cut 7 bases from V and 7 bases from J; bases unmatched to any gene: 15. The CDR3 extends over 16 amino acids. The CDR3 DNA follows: TGTGCCAGCCAAGACGGGAGGGCCGGAGAGGGCGGGGAGCTGTTTTTT. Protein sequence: CASQDGRAGEGGELFF.

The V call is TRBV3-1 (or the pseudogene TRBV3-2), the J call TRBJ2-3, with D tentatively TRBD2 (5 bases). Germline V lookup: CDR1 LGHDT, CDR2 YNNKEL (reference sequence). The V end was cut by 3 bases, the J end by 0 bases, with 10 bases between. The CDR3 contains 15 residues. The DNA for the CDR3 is TGTGCCAGCAGCCACAGTAGCGAAAGCACAGATACGCAGTATTTT. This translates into CASSHSSESTDTQYF.

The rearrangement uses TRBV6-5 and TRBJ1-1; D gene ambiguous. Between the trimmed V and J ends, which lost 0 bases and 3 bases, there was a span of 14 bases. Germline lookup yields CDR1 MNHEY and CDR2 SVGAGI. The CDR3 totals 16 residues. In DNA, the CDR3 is TGTGCCAGCAGTTACTCAAGCGTCCGGGGATACACTGAAGCTTTCTTT. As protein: CASSYSSVRGYTEAFF.

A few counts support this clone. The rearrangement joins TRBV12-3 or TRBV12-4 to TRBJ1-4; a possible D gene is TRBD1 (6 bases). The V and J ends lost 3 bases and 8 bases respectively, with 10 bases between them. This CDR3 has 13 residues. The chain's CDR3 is CASSFNREEKLFF. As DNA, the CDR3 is TGTGCCAGCAGTTTTAACAGGGAGGAAAAACTGTTTTTT.

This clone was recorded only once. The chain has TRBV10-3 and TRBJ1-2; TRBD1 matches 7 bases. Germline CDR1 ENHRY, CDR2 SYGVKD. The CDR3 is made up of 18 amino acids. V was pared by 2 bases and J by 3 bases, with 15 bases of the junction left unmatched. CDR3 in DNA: TGTGCCATCAGTGAGAACCGGGACAGATCACCTGTTTACTATGGCTACACCTTC. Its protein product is CAISENRDRSPVYYGYTF.